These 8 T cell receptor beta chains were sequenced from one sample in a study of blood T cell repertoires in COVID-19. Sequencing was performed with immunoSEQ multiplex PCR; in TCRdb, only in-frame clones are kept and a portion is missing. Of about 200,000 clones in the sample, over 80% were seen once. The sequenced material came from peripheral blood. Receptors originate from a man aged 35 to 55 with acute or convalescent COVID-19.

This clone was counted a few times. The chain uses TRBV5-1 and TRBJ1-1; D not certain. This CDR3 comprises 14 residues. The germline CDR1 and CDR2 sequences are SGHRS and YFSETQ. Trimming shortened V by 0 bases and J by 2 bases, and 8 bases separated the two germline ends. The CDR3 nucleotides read TGCGCCAGCAGCTTGGCGCAGACAAACACTGAAGCTTTCTTT. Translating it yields CASSLAQTNTEAFF.

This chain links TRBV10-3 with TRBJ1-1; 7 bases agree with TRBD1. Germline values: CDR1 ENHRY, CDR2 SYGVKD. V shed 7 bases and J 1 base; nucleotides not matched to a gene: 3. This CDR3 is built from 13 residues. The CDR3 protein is CAIKGQPNTEAFF. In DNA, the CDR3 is TGTGCCATCAAGGGACAGCCGAACACTGAAGCTTTCTTT.

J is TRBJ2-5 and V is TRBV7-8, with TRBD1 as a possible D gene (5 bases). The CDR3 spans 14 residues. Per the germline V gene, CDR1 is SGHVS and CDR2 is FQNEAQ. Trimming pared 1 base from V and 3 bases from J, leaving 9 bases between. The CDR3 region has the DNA TGTGCCAGCAGCTTAGGACAGAAAAAAGAGACCCAGTACTTC. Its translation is CASSLGQKKETQYF. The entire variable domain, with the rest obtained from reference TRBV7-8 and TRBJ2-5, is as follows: GAGVSQSPRYKVAKRGQDVALRCDPISGHVSLFWYQQALGQGPEFLTYFQNEAQLDKSGLPSDRFFAERPEGSVSTLKIQRTQQEDSAVYLCASSLGQKKETQYFGPGTRLLVL.

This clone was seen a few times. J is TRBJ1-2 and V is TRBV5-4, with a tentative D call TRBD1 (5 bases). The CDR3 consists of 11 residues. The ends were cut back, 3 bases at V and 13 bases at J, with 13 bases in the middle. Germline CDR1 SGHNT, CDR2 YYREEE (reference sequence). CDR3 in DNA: TGTGCCAGCAGCTCACAGGATTCTGCCACCTTC. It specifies CASSSQDSATF.

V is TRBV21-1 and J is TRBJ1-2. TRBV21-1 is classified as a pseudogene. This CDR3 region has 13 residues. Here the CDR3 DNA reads TGTGCCAGCAGCAAAGGCCCAACCTACGGCTACACCTTC. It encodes CASSKGPTYGYTF.

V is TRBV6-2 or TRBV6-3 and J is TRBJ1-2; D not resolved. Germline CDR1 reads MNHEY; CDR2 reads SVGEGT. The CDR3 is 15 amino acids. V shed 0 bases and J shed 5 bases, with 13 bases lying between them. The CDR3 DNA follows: TGTGCCAGCAGTTACTCGCAGGTCCCTGTTTATGGCTACACCTTC. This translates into CASSYSQVPVYGYTF.

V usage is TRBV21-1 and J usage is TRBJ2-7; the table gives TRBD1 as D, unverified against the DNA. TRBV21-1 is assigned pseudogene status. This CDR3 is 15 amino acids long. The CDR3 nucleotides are TGTGCCAGCAGCGCCACCGGGACAGGGAACTCCGAGCAGTACTTC. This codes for CASSATGTGNSEQYF.

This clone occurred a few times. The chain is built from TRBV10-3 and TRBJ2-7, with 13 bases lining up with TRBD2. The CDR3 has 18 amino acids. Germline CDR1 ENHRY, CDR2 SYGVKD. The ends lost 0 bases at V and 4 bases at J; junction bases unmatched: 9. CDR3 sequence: CAISESSPGLAGRYEQYF. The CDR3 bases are TGTGCCATCAGTGAGTCGTCCCCGGGACTAGCGGGAAGGTACGAGCAGTACTTC.